The rows below give T cell receptor beta chains drawn from one sample of a study of T cells in Graves' hyperthyroidism and ophthalmopathy. TCRdb independently ran MiXCR on the multiplex PCR reads; one entry per CDR3 protein. The sample has approximately 380,000 distinct CDR3 sequences, about 18% seen once; the top ten hold about 4%. Sequencing was carried out using blood. Every receptor here comes from a woman younger than 30 with Graves' hyperthyroidism. The CDR3 runs from the conserved cysteine through the conserved F or W. D genes are given only for firm matches.

CDR3 | J | D | V
CASSYADQPQHF | TRBJ1-5 | - | TRBV12-3/TRBV12-4
CSAWGQGVFYEQYF | TRBJ2-7 | TRBD1 | TRBV20-1
CASSSDRGIAEAFF | TRBJ1-1 | TRBD1 | TRBV5-1
CASSLGLAGDGNYCEQYF | TRBJ2-7 | TRBD2 | TRBV5-4
CASSFSINTEAFF | TRBJ1-1 | - | TRBV7-6
CASSQATDYEQYF | TRBJ2-7 | - | TRBV14
CASSPLDGSQPQHF | TRBJ1-5 | - | TRBV6-1
CASSLGPVINTEAFF | TRBJ1-1 | - | TRBV5-1
CASSPLGTGYVEQYF | TRBJ2-7 | TRBD1 | TRBV6-1
CAISDGTRPYEQYF | TRBJ2-7 | - | TRBV10-3
CAISDGQAYLNTGELFF | TRBJ2-2 | - | TRBV10-3
CASSRGSTYEQYF | TRBJ2-7 | - | TRBV3-1
CASGWATEAFF | TRBJ1-1 | - | TRBV7-9
CASGLVLVGDNTGELFF | TRBJ2-2 | - | TRBV12-5
CASSIDRGQPQHF | TRBJ1-5 | TRBD1 | TRBV2
CASVHGGSGQPQHF | TRBJ1-5 | - | TRBV6-5
CASSSLRDVYGYTF | TRBJ1-2 | - | TRBV13
CASSLLGGGETQYF | TRBJ2-5 | - | TRBV7-9
CSVGTGATNTEAFF | TRBJ1-1 | TRBD1 | TRBV29-1
CASSSRSGTGGRETQYF | TRBJ2-5 | TRBD1 | TRBV7-8
CSARDGPSYEQYF | TRBJ2-7 | - | TRBV20-1
CASRGLRGQGGGYTF | TRBJ1-2 | TRBD1 | TRBV2
CASSRTGFANEQFF | TRBJ2-1 | TRBD1 | TRBV11-2
CASSYAGGRGYTF | TRBJ1-2 | - | TRBV6-5
CASSLQGTPQETQYF | TRBJ2-5 | - | TRBV5-1
CASGIVGIRYEQYF | TRBJ2-7 | - | TRBV6-5
CATSYRDTYTF | TRBJ1-2 | - | TRBV15
CASSQPRGRRNTEAFF | TRBJ1-1 | - | TRBV4-1
CASSGPGQGYEQYF | TRBJ2-7 | TRBD1 | TRBV9
CASSPRRNYNSPLHF | TRBJ1-6 | - | TRBV13
CASSGTGGLVFPNTGELFF | TRBJ2-2 | TRBD1 | TRBV5-1
CASSESQETQYF | TRBJ2-5 | - | TRBV5-1
CSASPTGIYGYTF | TRBJ1-2 | - | TRBV20-1
CASSGPGANTEAFF | TRBJ1-1 | - | TRBV28
CATSRPWGRGLANTGELFF | TRBJ2-2 | - | TRBV15
CATRGAVGELFF | TRBJ2-2 | - | TRBV15
CASSPPGRQETQYF | TRBJ2-5 | - | TRBV19
CASSPQPTGETEAFF | TRBJ1-1 | TRBD1 | TRBV5-1
CASSPGAASYGYTF | TRBJ1-2 | - | TRBV7-2
CASSLNGLAGVYEQYF | TRBJ2-7 | TRBD2 | TRBV7-8
CASRGFGRQRGNTIYF | TRBJ1-3 | - | TRBV6-5